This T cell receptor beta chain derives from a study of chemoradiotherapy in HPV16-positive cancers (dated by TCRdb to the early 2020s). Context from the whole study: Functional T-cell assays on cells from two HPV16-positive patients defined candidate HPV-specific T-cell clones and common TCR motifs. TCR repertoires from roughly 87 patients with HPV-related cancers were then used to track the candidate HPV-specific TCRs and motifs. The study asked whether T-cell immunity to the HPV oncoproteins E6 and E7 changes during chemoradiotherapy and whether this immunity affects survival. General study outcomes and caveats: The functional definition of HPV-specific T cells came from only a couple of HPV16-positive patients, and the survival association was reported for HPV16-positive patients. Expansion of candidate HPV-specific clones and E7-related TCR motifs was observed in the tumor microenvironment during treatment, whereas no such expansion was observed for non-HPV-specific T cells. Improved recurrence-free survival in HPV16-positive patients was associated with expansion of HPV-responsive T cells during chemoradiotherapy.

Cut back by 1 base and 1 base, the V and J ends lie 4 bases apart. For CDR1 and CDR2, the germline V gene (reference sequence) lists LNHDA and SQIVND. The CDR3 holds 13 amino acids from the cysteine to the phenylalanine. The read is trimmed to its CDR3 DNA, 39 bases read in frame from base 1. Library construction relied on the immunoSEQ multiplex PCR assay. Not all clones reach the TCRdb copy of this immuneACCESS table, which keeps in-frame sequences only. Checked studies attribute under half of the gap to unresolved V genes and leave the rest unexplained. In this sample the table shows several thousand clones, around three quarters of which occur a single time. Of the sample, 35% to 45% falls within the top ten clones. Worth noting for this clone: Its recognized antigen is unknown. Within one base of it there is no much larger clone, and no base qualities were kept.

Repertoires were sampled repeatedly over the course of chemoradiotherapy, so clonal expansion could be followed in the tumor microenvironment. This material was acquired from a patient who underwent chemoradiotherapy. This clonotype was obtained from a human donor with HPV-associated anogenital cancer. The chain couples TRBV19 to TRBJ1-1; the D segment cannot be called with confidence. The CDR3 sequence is CASSIAQNTEAFF. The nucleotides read TGTGCCAGTAGTATAGCACAGAACACTGAAGCTTTCTTT.